This record looks at one T cell receptor (beta chain) sequence and its context. The target antigen is unknown. Profiling relied on immunoSEQ multiplex PCR, and the TCRdb table lists in-frame clones only, not all of them. This sample has 100,000 to 150,000 clones; approximately 90% occur once, and the top ten carry approximately 3.3%. There are 15 residues in the CDR3. V dropped 4 bases and J dropped 8; count of bases not matched to a gene: 11. CDR1 and CDR2 from the germline V gene are SGDLS and YYNGEE. The data originate from a study of T cell responses to AZD1222 COVID-19 vaccine. Findings of the study overall: Only 5 to 7 AZD1222 recipients were seropositive at baseline.

Sequencing was performed on peripheral blood, taken on day 0 of AZD1222 vaccination. The TCR comes from an adult in good health. The J gene is TRBJ2-1, the V gene TRBV9, with TRBD1 identical over 8 bases. CDR3 bases: TGTGCCAGCAGCCTTTCCGGGACAGGACTGGATGAGCAGTTCTTC. This sequence encodes CASSLSGTGLDEQFF.